A selection of T cell receptor beta chains follows, all from one sample in a study of T cells in localized non-small cell lung cancer. The assay was immunoSEQ multiplex PCR, and TCRdb's table has in-frame clones only and misses some. The table includes tens of thousands of clones, roughly 88% detected once. Source: peripheral blood mononuclear cells, taken before any cancer treatment. The receptors derive from a male donor at least 60 years old with stage II lung adenocarcinoma. Both conserved end residues are part of each CDR3. The D gene is left open where the match is weak.

D	V	J	CDR3	DNA
TRBD1	TRBV5-5	TRBJ1-2	CASSPARTGNYGYTF	TGTGCCAGCAGCCCGGCCCGGACAGGGAACTATGGCTACACCTTC
TRBD2	TRBV28	TRBJ2-1	CASSLGGRSGNEQFF	TGTGCCAGCAGTTTGGGCGGGAGGTCCGGAAATGAGCAGTTCTTC
-	TRBV18	TRBJ1-1	CASSPYAGSANTEAFF	TGTGCCAGCTCACCTTATGCCGGGTCAGCCAACACTGAAGCTTTCTTT
-	TRBV30	TRBJ1-1	CAWKVNGEAFF	TGTGCCTGGAAGGTTAACGGTGAAGCTTTCTTT
-	TRBV19	TRBJ1-6	CASSIAPAGTRSNSPLHF	TGTGCCAGTAGTATAGCACCAGCCGGGACCAGGAGTAATTCACCCCTCCACTTT
-	TRBV6-1	TRBJ2-5	CASSEAVLPREQYF	TGTGCCAGCAGTGAAGCTGTCCTTCCGAGGGAGCAGTACTTC
-	TRBV5-1	TRBJ1-5	CASSLSSNQPQHF	TGCGCCAGCAGCTTAAGTAGCAATCAGCCCCAGCATTTT
-	TRBV28	TRBJ1-2	CASSSPSASWAGYTF	TGTGCCAGCAGTTCCCCCTCGGCATCCTGGGCTGGCTACACCTTC
-	TRBV19	TRBJ2-7	CASSIRDGWEQYF	TGTGCCAGTAGTATTCGAGACGGGTGGGAGCAGTACTTC
-	TRBV7-8	TRBJ1-3	CASSLVWTSDTIYF	TGTGCCAGCAGCTTAGTCTGGACGTCGGACACCATATATTTT
-	TRBV2	TRBJ1-1	CASILERGTEAFF	TGTGCCAGCATTCTGGAAAGGGGCACTGAAGCTTTCTTT
TRBD1	TRBV5-1	TRBJ2-7	CASSLEQGNEQYF	TGCGCCAGCAGCTTGGAACAGGGGAACGAGCAGTACTTC
-	TRBV6-5	TRBJ2-1	CASSLVSAAYNEQFF	TGTGCCAGCAGTCTTGTCTCAGCCGCTTACAATGAGCAGTTCTTC
-	TRBV7-9	TRBJ1-5	CASSLGNQPQHF	TGTGCCAGCAGCTTAGGGAATCAGCCCCAGCATTTT
-	TRBV28	TRBJ1-1	CASSLGAGLTEAFF	TGTGCCAGCAGTTTGGGGGCAGGATTGACTGAAGCTTTCTTT
-	TRBV5-1	TRBJ2-6	CASSLDPPGANVLTF	TGCGCCAGCAGCCTAGACCCCCCTGGGGCCAACGTCCTGACTTTC
-	TRBV5-5	TRBJ2-1	CASSLIHEQFF	TGTGCCAGCAGCTTGATCCATGAGCAGTTCTTC
TRBD2	TRBV9	TRBJ2-3	CASSRTSGLTDTQYF	TGTGCCAGCAGTCGGACTAGCGGACTCACAGATACGCAGTATTTT